The 2 T cell receptor beta chains below come from one sample, sequenced in a study of vaccination effects on CD4 cells after COVID-19. Antigen-specific CD4+ T cells were expanded (with viral peptide pools) by the ViraFEST assay ahead of sequencing. Following a roughly 10-day culture, CD4+ T cells were purified. No antigen has been assigned to these receptors. Method: immunoSEQ multiplex PCR; TCRdb's copy keeps in-frame clones and lacks some. The table lists around 20,000 clones, approximately 70% of them singletons. Source: CD4+ T cells from PBMCs cultured with HCoV-229E spike peptides, taken before COVID-19 vaccination. The origin of the receptors is a human donor who received a COVID-19 vaccine.

This clone came up a few times. The chain has TRBV28 and TRBJ1-1; no firm D call. The V gene's germline CDR1 is MDHEN and CDR2 SYDVKM. V was cut by 4 bases and J by 6 bases, with 6 bases left in between. The CDR3 has 11 amino acids. CDR3 sequence: CASSSSAEAFF. The CDR3 nucleotides are TGTGCCAGCAGTTCCTCAGCTGAAGCTTTCTTT.

This clone was seen once. V and J are TRBV11-1 and TRBJ2-3; D uncertain. The ends were cut back, 0 bases at V and 5 bases at J, with 9 bases in the middle. Germline CDR1 and CDR2: SGHAT and FQDESV (reference sequence). The CDR3 has 14 residues. CDR3 sequence (DNA): TGTGCCAGCAGCTTAGCGCTAGGGCTAGATACGCAGTATTTT. As protein: CASSLALGLDTQYF.